This TCR beta chain derives from a study of OX40 agonist ivuxolimab in advanced cancers. Findings and caveats of the study: Clonal expansion was among the lowest in partial responders at 0.1-3.0 mg/kg, especially CD8+.

This clone is labeled as medium-sized. The antigen is unknown. Germline V gene lookup returns CDR1 MDHEN and CDR2 SYDVKM. The CDR3 totals 13 residues. Losses at the gene ends were 2 bases for V and 10 bases for J; bases not matched to a gene: 5. Clones were read by immunoSEQ multiplex PCR, and TCRdb kept only the in-frame ones, dropping some. The table lists more than 50,000 clones, roughly 79% of them singletons. The source was CD4+ or CD8+ T cells sorted from blood, collected in a trial of the OX40 agonist ivuxolimab. This sequence joins TRBV28 and TRBJ2-1; 7 nucleotides agree with TRBD2. This TCR came from an adult with an advanced solid tumor such as melanoma, head and neck, liver or kidney cancer. In nucleotides, the CDR3 is TGTGCCAGCAGTTTAGTTCTAGCGGTAGAGCAGTTCTTC. Encoded protein: CASSLVLAVEQFF.